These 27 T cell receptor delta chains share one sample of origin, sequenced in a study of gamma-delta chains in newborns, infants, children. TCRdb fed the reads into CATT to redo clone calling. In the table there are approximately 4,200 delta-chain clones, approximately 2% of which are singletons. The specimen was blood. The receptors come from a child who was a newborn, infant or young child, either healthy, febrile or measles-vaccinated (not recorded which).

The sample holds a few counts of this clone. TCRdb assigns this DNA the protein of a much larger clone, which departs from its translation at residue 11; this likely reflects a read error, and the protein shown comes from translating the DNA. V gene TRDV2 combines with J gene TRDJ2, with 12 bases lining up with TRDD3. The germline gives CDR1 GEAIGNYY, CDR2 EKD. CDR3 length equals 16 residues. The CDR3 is CACDVLGDTLAAQLFF. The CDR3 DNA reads TGTGCCTGTGACGTACTGGGGGATACTTTGGCAGCACAACTCTTCTTT.

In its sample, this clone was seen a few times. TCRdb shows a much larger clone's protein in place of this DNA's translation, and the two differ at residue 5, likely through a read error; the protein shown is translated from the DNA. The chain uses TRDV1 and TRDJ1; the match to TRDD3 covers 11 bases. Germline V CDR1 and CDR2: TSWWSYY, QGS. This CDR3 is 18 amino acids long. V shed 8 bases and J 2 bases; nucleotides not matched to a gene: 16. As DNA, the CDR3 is TGTGCTCTTTTTTCTTCCTACTGGGGGATAAGCTGGACCGATAAACTCATCTTT. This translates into CALFSSYWGISWTDKLIF.

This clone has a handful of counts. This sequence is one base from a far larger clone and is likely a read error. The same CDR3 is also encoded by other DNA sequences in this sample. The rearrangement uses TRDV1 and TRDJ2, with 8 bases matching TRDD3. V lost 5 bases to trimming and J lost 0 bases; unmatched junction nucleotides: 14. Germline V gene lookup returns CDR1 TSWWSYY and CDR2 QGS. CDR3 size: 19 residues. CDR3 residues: CALGTLRGIGPPLTAQLFF. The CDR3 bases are TGTGCTCTTGGGACGCTCCGGGGGATAGGACCTCCTTTGACAGCACAACTCTTCTTT.

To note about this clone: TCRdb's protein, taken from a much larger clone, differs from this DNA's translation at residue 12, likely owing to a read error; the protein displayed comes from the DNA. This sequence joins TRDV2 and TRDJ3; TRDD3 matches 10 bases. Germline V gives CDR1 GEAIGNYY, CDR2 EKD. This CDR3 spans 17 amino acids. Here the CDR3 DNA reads TGTGCCTGTGACACCGTACTGGGGGATTGGGACGCCCGACAGATGTTTTTC. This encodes CACDTVLGDWDARQMFF.

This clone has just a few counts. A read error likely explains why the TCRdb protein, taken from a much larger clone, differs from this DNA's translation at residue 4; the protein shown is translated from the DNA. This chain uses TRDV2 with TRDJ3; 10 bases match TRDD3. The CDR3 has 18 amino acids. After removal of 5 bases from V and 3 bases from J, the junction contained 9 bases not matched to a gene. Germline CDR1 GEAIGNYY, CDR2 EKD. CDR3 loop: CACGWGIDPIWDTRQMFF. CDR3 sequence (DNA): TGTGCCTGTGGCTGGGGGATAGACCCGATCTGGGACACCCGACAGATGTTTTTC.

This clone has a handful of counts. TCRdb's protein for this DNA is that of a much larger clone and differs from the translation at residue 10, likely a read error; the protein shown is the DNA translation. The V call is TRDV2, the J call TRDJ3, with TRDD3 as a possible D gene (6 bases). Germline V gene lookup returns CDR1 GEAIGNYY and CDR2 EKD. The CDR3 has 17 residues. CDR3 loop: CACDSTGSSRDTRQMFF. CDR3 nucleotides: TGTGCCTGTGACAGTACTGGGAGCTCCCGGGACACCCGACAGATGTTTTTC.

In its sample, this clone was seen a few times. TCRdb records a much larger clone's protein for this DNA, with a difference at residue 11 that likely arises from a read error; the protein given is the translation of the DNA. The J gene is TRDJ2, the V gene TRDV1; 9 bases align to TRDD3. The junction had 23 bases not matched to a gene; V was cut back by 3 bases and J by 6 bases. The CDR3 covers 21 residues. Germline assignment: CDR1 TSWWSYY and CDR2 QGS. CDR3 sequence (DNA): TGTGCTCTTGGGGATCACTGGCCTGGGGGATGCTCGGTGGTGGTGGCAGCACAACTCTTCTTT. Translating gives CALGDHWPGGCSVVVAAQLFF.

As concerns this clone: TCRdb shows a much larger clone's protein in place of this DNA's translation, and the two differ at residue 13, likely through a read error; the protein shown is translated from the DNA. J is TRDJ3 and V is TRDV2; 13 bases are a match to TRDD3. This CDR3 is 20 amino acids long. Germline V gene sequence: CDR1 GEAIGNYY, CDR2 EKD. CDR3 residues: CACDKVLGDTRSCDTRQMFF. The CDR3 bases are TGTGCCTGTGATAAAGTACTGGGGGATACGCGCTCCTGTGACACCCGACAGATGTTTTTC.

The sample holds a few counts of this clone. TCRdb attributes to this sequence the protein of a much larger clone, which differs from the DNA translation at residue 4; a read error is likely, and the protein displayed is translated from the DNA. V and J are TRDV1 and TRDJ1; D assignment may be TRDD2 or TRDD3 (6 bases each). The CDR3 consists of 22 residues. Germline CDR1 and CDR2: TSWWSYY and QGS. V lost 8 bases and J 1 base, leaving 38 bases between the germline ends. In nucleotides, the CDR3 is TGTGCTCTTAGGGTCTCACCTTCCCCTGGGGACTCCGGGGGGGTTTGCACCGATAAACTCATCTTT. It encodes CALRVSPSPGDSGGVCTDKLIF.

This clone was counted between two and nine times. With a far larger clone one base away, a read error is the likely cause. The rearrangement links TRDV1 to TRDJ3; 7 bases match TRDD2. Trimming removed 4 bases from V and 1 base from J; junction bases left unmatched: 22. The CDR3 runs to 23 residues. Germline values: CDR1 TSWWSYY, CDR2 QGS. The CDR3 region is CALGGPGSYPYWYRSWDTRQMFF. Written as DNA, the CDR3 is TGTGCTCTTGGGGGACCTGGTTCCTACCCTTACTGGTATAGGTCCTGGGACACCCGACAGATGTTTTTC.

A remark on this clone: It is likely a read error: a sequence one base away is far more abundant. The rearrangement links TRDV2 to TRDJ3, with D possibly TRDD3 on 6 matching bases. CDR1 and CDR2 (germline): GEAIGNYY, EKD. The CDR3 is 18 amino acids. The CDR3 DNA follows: TGTGCCTGTGACACTGGGGGCCCTTTCTCCCGGGACACCCGACAGATGTTTTTC. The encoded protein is CACDTGGPFSRDTRQMFF.

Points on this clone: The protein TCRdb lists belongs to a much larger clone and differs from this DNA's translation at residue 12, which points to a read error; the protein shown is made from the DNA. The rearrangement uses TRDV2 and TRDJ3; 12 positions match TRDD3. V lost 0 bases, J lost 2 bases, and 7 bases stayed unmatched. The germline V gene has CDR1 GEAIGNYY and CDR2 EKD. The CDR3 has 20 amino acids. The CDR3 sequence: CACDTLPTGGYPWDTRQMFF. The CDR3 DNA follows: TGTGCCTGTGACACCCTACCTACTGGGGGATACCCCTGGGACACCCGACAGATGTTTTTC.

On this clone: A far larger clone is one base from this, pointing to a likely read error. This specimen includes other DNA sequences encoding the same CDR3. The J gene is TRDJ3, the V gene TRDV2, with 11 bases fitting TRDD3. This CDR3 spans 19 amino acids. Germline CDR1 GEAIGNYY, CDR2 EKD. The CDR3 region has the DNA TGTGCCTGTGACACCTACTGGGGGATAAGCTCCTGGGACACCCGACAAATGTTTTTC. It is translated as CACDTYWGISSWDTRQMFF.

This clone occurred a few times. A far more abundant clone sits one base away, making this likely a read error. The CDR3 protein is CACGTGYWDTRQMFF. CDR3 nucleotide sequence: TGTGCCTGTGGCACGGGATACTGGGACACCCGACAGATGTTTTTC. The chain uses TRDV2 and TRDJ3; D possibly corresponds to TRDD3 (6 bases). V dropped 5 bases and J dropped 3 bases, with 10 bases sitting between them. The CDR3 loop spans 15 amino acids. Germline CDR1 reads GEAIGNYY; CDR2 reads EKD.

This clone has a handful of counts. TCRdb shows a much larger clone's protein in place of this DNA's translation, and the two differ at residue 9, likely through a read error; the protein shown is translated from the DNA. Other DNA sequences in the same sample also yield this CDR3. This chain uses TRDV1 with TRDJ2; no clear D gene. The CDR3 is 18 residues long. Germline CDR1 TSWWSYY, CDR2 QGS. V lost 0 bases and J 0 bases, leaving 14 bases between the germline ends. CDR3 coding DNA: TGTGCTCTTGGGGAACTCCCCCCTCTTACTACTTTGACAGCACAACTCTTCTTT. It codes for CALGELPPLTTLTAQLFF.

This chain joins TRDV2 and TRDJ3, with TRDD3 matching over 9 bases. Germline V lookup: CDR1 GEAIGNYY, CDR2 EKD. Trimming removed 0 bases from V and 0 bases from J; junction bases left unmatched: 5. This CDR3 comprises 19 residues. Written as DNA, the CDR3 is TGTGCCTGTGACACCGTAGGGGATACGGCCTCCTGGGACACCCGACAGATGTTTTTC. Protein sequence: CACDTVGDTASWDTRQMFF.

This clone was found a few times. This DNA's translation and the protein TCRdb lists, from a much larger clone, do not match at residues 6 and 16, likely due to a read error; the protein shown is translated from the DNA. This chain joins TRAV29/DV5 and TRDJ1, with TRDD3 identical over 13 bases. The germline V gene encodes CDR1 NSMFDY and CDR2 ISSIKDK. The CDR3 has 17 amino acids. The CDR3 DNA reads TGTGCAGCAAGGTATCCTACTGGGGGATACGGGAGCGATAAACTCACCTTT. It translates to CAARYPTGGYGSDKLTF.

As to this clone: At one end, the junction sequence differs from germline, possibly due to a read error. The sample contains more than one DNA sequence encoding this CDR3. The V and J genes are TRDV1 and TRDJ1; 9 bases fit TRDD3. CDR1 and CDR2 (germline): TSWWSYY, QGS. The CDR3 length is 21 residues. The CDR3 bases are TGTGCTCTTGGGCCGAGAGGTCCTAAACAGGGGATACGCCCGGACACCGATAAGCTCACCTTT. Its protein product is CALGPRGPKQGIRPDTDKLTF.

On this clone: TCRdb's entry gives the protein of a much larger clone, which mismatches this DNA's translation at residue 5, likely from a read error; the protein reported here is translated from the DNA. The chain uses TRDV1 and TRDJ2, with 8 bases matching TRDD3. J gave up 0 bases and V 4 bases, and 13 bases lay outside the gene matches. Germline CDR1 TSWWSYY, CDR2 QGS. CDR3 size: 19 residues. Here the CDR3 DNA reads TGTGCTCTTGGGGCGCTACGGGGGATAGGACCTCCTTTGACAGCACAACTCTTCTTT. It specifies CALGALRGIGPPLTAQLFF.

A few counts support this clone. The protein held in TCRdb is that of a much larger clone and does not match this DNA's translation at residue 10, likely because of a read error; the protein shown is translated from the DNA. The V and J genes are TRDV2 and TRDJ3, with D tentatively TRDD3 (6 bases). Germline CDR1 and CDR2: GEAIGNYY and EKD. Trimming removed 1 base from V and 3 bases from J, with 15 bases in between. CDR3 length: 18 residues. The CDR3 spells CACDTGGPFFWDTRQMFF. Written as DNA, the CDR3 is TGTGCCTGTGACACTGGGGGCCCTTTCTTCTGGGACACCCGACAGATGTTTTTC.

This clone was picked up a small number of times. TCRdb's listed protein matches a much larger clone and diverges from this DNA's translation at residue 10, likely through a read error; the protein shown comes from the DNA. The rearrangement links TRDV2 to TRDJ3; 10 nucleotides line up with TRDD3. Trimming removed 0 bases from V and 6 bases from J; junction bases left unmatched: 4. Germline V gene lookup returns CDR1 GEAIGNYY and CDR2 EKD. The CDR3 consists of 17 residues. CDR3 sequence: CACDTVLGDLDTRQMFF. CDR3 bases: TGTGCCTGTGACACCGTACTGGGGGATTTGGACACCCGACAGATGTTTTTC.

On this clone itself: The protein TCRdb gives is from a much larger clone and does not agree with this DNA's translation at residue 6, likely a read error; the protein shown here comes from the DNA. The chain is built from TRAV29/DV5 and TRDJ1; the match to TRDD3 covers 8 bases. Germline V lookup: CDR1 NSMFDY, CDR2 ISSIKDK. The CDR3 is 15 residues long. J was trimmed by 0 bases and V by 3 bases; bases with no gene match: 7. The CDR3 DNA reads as TGTGCAGCAACCTTTATTGGGGGATACACCGATAAACTCATCTTT. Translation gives CAATFIGGYTDKLIF.

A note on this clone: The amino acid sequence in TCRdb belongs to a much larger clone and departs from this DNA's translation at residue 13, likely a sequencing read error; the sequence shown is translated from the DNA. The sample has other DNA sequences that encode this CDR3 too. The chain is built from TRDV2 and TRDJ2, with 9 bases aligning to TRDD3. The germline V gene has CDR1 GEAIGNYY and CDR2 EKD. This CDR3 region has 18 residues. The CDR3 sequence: CACDTLTGGPPLAAQLFF. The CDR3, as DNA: TGTGCCTGTGACACGCTTACTGGGGGACCGCCTTTGGCAGCACAGCTCTTCTTT.

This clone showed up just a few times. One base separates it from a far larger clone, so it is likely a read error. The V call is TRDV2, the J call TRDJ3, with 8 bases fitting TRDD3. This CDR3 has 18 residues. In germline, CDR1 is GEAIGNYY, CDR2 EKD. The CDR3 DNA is TGTGCCCGTGACTTACTGGGGGCTACCGCCTGGGACACCCGACAGATGTTTTTC. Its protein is CARDLLGATAWDTRQMFF.

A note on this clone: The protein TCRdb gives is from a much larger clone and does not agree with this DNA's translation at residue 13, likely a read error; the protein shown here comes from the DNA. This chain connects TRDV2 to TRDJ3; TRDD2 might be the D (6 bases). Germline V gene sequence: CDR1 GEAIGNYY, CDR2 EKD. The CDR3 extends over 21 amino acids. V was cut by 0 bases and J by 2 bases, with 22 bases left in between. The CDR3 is CACDTGDLPGESPWDTRQMFF. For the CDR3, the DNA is TGTGCCTGTGACACCGGAGACCTTCCCGGGGAGTCCCCCTGGGACACCCGACAGATGTTTTTC.

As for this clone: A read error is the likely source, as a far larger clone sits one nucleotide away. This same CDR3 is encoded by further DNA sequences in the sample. CDR3 nucleotides: TGTGCCTGTGACACCTGGGGGACCTTGAGCTCCTGGGACACCCGGCAGATGTTTTTC. This sequence encodes CACDTWGTLSSWDTRQMFF. The genes are TRDV2 and TRDJ3, with 7 bases that match TRDD3. Looked up from germline, CDR1 is GEAIGNYY and CDR2 is EKD. This CDR3 region has 19 residues.

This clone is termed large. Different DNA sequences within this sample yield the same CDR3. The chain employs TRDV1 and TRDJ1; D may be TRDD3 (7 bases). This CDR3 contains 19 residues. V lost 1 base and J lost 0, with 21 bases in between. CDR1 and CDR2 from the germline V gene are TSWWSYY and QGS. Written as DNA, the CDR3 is TGTGCTCTTGGGGAACCCCGAACTTCCTTACTGGGGTACACCGATAAACTCATCTTT. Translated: CALGEPRTSLLGYTDKLIF.